This T cell receptor (beta chain) was recovered during a study of T-cell reconstitution after alpha-beta-depleted transplantation in children. Study findings and constraints: When one year had passed after transplant, most T-cell counts and diversity came from newly produced T cells. Reportedly, roughly two months post-transplant, alpha-beta T cells arose from several hundred expanded graft clones.

The library targeted TCRbeta and was prepared with unique molecular identifiers. TCRdb re-analysed the PCR reads in MiXCR, keeping a single row per CDR3 protein. This table holds under 850,000 distinct CDR3 sequences, approximately 14% found once. This clonotype was counted only a few times. Antigen unknown. V lost 3 bases and J lost 2; bases outside the gene matches: 6. This CDR3 contains 15 residues. The chain joins TRBV12-3 or TRBV12-4 to TRBJ2-7; TRBD2 matches at 8 bases. The sample was PBMCs, taken before TCRalphabeta/CD19-depleted stem cell transplant. The TCR originated in a girl aged 2-10 years with congenital amegakaryocytic thrombocytopenia, due to receive a stem cell transplant. The DNA of the CDR3 is TGTGCCAGCAGTTTGTCCAGCGGGAGACCCTACGAGCAGTACTTC. Protein: CASSLSSGRPYEQYF.